Each of the 22 T cell receptor beta chains below was sequenced from the same sample in a study of control samples from healthy donors and cancer patients. The protocol was immunoSEQ multiplex PCR, while the TCRdb copy is restricted to in-frame clones and leaves out a portion. This table holds over 70,000 clones, 85% to 90% found once. The specimen sequenced was PBMCs. All receptors come from a woman aged 45-59 years with colorectal cancer.

The rearrangement uses TRBV29-1 and TRBJ1-3; TRBD1 agrees at 7 bases. V was pared by 7 bases and J by 8 bases, with 11 bases of the junction left unmatched. The CDR3 covers 13 residues. Germline V gene lookup returns CDR1 SQVTM and CDR2 ANQGSEA. The CDR3 is CSADSPGGDTIYF. The DNA for the CDR3 is TGCAGCGCTGACAGCCCAGGGGGGGACACCATATATTTT.

The V call is TRBV2, the J call TRBJ2-6, with D unclear. Germline assignment: CDR1 SNHLY and CDR2 FYNNEI. The CDR3 is made up of 17 amino acids. With 6 bases removed from V and 0 bases from J, the gap between germline ends came to 15 bases. The CDR3 loop reads CASSPVPNSSGANVLTF. The CDR3 DNA is TGTGCCAGCAGCCCGGTCCCTAATAGCTCTGGGGCCAACGTCCTGACTTTC.

J is TRBJ1-6 and V is TRBV6-6, with D perhaps matching TRBD1 (6 bases). The CDR3 sequence is 14 residues long. CDR1 is MNHNY and CDR2 is SVGAGI in the germline V gene (reference sequence). V was clipped by 2 bases and J by 9 bases, with 11 bases between them. The CDR3 region is CASSYGGAGSPLHF. CDR3 in DNA: TGTGCCAGCAGTTACGGGGGGGCGGGTTCACCCCTCCACTTT.

The chain recombines TRBV5-1 with TRBJ1-3, with TRBD1 matching over 7 bases. This CDR3 has 15 amino acids. The germline V gene has CDR1 SGHRS and CDR2 YFSETQ. The junction had 6 bases not matched to a gene; V was cut back by 0 bases and J by 6 bases. DNA of the CDR3: TGCGCCAGCAGCTTGGGTCACAGGGGAGAAAACACCATATATTTT. It yields the protein CASSLGHRGENTIYF.

This chain uses TRBV28 with TRBJ1-5; no firm D call. Germline-derived CDR1 and CDR2 are MDHEN and SYDVKM. V lost 1 base to trimming and J lost 6 bases, with 10 bases between them. This CDR3 has 14 amino acids. The DNA for the CDR3 is TGTGCCAGCAGTTTATCGGGGAGAACTCAGCCCCAGCATTTT. It codes for CASSLSGRTQPQHF.

The V gene is TRBV7-2, the J gene TRBJ2-3, with TRBD2 matching over 9 bases. J gave up 6 bases and V 3 bases, and 7 bases lay outside the gene matches. CDR1 and CDR2 from the germline V gene are SGHTA and FQGNSA. The CDR3 is made up of 15 amino acids. The CDR3: CASSLTGLASDTQYF. DNA for the CDR3: TGTGCCAGCAGCTTGACGGGACTAGCATCGGATACGCAGTATTTT.

V usage is TRBV24-1 and J usage is TRBJ2-1, with D tentatively TRBD2 (5 bases). Looked up from germline, CDR1 is KGHDR and CDR2 is SFDVKD. V dropped 3 bases and J dropped 8 bases, with 16 bases sitting between them. The CDR3 covers 15 residues. For the CDR3, the DNA is TGTGCCACCAGTGATATGGCCGGGGAGATCTATGAGCAGTTCTTC. Encoded protein: CATSDMAGEIYEQFF.

V and J are TRBV6-5 and TRBJ1-2; D perhaps matches TRBD1 (5 bases). The CDR3 spans 14 residues. Germline values: CDR1 MNHEY, CDR2 SVGAGI. Deletions cut 2 bases from V and 13 bases from J, with 20 bases between. In DNA form, the CDR3 reads TGTGCCAGCAGTTACGATGGTCCAGGGAGGTTTTCCACCTTC. Translated: CASSYDGPGRFSTF.

The rearrangement uses TRBV6-1 and TRBJ2-1; weak D call: TRBD2 (7 bases). Germline V lookup: CDR1 MNHNS, CDR2 SASEGT. The CDR3 runs 20 residues. V shed 2 bases and J shed 0 bases, with 23 bases lying between them. The DNA for the CDR3 is TGTGCCAGCAGTGAATCCATACTTCGGGGGGCCTCTAGCTCCTACAATGAGCAGTTCTTC. This sequence encodes CASSESILRGASSSYNEQFF.

The gene calls are TRBV5-1 and TRBJ1-2; the match to TRBD1 covers 7 bases. Germline CDR1 SGHRS, CDR2 YFSETQ. J lost 4 bases, V lost 0 bases, and 6 bases had no gene match. CDR3 length: 15 amino acids. Here the CDR3 reads CASSLEAGGAYGYTF. CDR3 coding DNA: TGCGCCAGCAGCTTGGAGGCAGGGGGGGCCTATGGCTACACCTTC.

The rearrangement uses TRBV18 and TRBJ1-1; D perhaps matches TRBD1 (6 bases). There are 15 residues in the CDR3. Germline lookup yields CDR1 KGHSH and CDR2 LQKENI. V dropped 6 bases and J dropped 1 base, with 15 bases sitting between them. CDR3 bases: TGTGCCAGCTCCCAGACAGGTTATGAGAACACTGAAGCTTTCTTT. This gives the protein CASSQTGYENTEAFF.

The rearrangement links TRBV6-5 to TRBJ2-3, with D perhaps given as TRBD1 or TRBD2 (5 bases each). CDR3 length: 14 amino acids. Germline CDR1 is MNHEY and CDR2 is SVGAGI. Trimming removed 0 bases at V and 6 bases at J, with 10 bases between. For the CDR3, the DNA is TGTGCCAGCAGTTACTCCACCGGGGCCGATACGCAGTATTTT. Amino acids: CASSYSTGADTQYF.

V gene TRBV6-1 combines with J gene TRBJ1-5; 7 positions match TRBD1. The CDR3 length is 14 residues. With V trimmed by 5 bases and J by 5 bases, 6 bases remained unmatched. The germline V gene encodes CDR1 MNHNS and CDR2 SASEGT. CDR3 nucleotide sequence: TGTGCCAGCAGTAATAGACAGGGAGATCAGCCCCAGCATTTT. Protein sequence: CASSNRQGDQPQHF.

This clone was picked up one time. The chain joins TRBV6-5 to TRBJ1-3, with a weak D call TRBD1 (6 bases). The CDR3 has 15 residues. The V and J ends lost 2 bases and 4 bases respectively, with 12 bases between them. CDR1 is MNHEY and CDR2 is SVGAGI in the germline V gene. CDR3 loop: CASSYDGGRGNTIYF. The DNA of the CDR3 is TGTGCCAGCAGTTACGACGGGGGGCGAGGAAACACCATATATTTT.

This chain connects TRBV19 to TRBJ2-5; D tentatively reads TRBD1 or TRBD2 (5 bases each). The ends were cut back, 6 bases at V and 0 bases at J, with 14 bases in the middle. From germline, CDR1 is LNHDA and CDR2 SQIVND (reference sequence). The CDR3 extends over 15 amino acids. The CDR3 loop reads CASRRGTGNQETQYF. The CDR3 nucleotides are TGTGCCAGTAGGAGGGGAACAGGTAACCAAGAGACCCAGTACTTC.

The chain couples TRBV19 to TRBJ2-1, with 9 bases matching TRBD2. V dropped 3 bases and J dropped 4; count of bases not matched to a gene: 4. Germline-derived CDR1 and CDR2 are LNHDA and SQIVND (reference sequence). The CDR3 runs to 15 residues. CDR3 protein: CASSMASGVYNEQFF. In DNA form, the CDR3 reads TGTGCCAGTAGTATGGCTAGCGGGGTATACAATGAGCAGTTCTTC.

V usage is TRBV4-1 and J usage is TRBJ1-2, with TRBD1 identical over 8 bases. V trimming: 5 bases; J trimming: 4 bases; junction bases outside the gene matches: 9. The CDR3 sequence is 15 residues long. Germline CDR1 and CDR2: MGHRA and YSYEKL. The CDR3 spells CASSLGTGEFYGYTF. CDR3 DNA: TGCGCCAGCAGCTTAGGGACAGGAGAGTTCTATGGCTACACCTTC.

The V and J genes are TRBV30 and TRBJ1-1, with a possible D match to TRBD1 (6 bases). Trimming removed 5 bases from V and 3 bases from J, with 10 bases in between. In germline, CDR1 is GTSNPN, CDR2 SVGIG (reference sequence). The CDR3 spans 12 residues. CDR3 residues: CAWSAGDTEAFF. For the CDR3, the DNA is TGTGCCTGGTCTGCAGGGGACACTGAAGCTTTCTTT.

This chain connects TRBV2 to TRBJ2-5; 8 nucleotides line up with TRBD2. CDR1 is SNHLY, CDR2 FYNNEI, per germline. CDR3 length: 14 residues. V gave up 4 bases and J gave up 4 bases; unmatched junction bases: 5. The CDR3 bases are TGTGCCAGCAGTGTTCGGGGGGGCCGAGAGACCCAGTACTTC. This codes for CASSVRGGRETQYF.

The J gene is TRBJ2-3, the V gene TRBV5-5, with D possibly matching TRBD1 (6 bases). V was clipped by 0 bases and J by 3 bases, with 14 bases between them. CDR1 is SGHKS, CDR2 YYEKEE, per germline (reference sequence). The CDR3 extends over 16 amino acids. The CDR3 protein is CASSLGRDIRTDTQYF. The CDR3 nucleotides are TGTGCCAGCAGCTTGGGACGGGACATTCGGACAGATACGCAGTATTTT.

The CDR3 is CASSQDLTGTGNTIYF. For the CDR3, the DNA is TGCGCCAGCAGCCAAGATTTAACGGGGACTGGAAACACCATATATTTT. The chain employs TRBV4-3 and TRBJ1-3; D remains unclear. Trimming took off 0 bases at V and 2 bases at J, with 11 bases between the two ends. Germline-derived CDR1 and CDR2 are LGHNA and YSLEER. The CDR3 runs 16 residues.

V and J are TRBV4-2 and TRBJ1-5; D not certain. CDR3 length: 13 amino acids. Looked up from germline, CDR1 is LGHNA and CDR2 is YNFKEQ. Between the trimmed V and J ends, which lost 1 base and 5 bases, there was a span of 6 bases. The CDR3 nucleotides read TGTGCCAGCAGCCAAGTGGAGGATCAGCCCCAGCATTTT. Its translation is CASSQVEDQPQHF.